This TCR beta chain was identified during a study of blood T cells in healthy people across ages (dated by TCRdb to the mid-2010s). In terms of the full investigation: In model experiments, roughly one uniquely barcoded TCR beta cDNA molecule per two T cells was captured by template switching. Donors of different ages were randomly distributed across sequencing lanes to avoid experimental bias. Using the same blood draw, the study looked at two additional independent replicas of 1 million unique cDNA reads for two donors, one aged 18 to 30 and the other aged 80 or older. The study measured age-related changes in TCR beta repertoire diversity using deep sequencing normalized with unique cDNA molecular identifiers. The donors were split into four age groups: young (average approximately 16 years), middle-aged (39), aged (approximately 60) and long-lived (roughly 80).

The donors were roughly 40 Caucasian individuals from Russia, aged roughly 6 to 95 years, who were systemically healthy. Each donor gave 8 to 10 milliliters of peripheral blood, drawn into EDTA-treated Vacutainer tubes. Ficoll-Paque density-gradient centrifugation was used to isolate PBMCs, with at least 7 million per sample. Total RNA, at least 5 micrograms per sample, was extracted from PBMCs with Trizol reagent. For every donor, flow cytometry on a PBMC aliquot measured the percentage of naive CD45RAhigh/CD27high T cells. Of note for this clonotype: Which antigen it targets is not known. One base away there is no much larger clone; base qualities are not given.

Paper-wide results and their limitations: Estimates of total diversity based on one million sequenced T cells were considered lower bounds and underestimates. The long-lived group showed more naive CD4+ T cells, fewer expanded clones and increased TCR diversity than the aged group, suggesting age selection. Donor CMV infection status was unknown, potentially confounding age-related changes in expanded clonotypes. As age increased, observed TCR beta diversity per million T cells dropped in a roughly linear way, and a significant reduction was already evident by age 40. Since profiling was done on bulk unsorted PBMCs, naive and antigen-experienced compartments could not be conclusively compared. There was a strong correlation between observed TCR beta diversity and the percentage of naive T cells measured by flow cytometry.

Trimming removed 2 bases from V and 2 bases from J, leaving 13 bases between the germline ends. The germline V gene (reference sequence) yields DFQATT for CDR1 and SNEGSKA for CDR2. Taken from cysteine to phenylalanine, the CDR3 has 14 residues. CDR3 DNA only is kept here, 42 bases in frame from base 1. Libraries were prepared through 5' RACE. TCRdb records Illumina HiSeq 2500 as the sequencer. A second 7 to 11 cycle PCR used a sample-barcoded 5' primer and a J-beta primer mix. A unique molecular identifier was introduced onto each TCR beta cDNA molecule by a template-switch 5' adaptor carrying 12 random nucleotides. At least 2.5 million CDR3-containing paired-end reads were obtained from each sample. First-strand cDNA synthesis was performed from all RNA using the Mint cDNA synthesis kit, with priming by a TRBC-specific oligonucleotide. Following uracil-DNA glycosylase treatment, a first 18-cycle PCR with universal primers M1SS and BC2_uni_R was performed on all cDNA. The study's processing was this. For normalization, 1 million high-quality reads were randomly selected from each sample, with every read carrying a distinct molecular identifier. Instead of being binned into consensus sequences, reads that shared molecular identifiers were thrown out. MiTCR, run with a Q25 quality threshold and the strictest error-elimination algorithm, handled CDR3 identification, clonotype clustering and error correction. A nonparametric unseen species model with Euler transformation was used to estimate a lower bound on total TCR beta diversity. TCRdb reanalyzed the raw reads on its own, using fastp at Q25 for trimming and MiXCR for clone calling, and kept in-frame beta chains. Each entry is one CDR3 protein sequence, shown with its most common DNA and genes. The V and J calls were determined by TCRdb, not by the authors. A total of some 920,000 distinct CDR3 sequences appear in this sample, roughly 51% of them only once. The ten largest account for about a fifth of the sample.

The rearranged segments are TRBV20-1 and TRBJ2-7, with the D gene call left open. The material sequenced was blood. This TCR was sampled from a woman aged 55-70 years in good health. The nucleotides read TGCAGTGCTAGAAAAACGGCCAACCCCTACGAGCAGTACTTC. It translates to CSARKTANPYEQYF.